This TCR beta chain was obtained from a study of T cell changes during pregnancy in multiple sclerosis. Trimming at V came to 2 bases and at J to 4 bases, leaving 6 bases not matched to a gene. This CDR3 is 15 amino acids long. Germline CDR1 reads MNHEY; CDR2 reads SVGAGI. Method: immunoSEQ multiplex PCR; TCRdb's copy keeps in-frame clones and lacks some. The sample yields tens of thousands of clones, 94% seen once. The sequence came from a female donor with multiple sclerosis, enrolled in a pregnancy study. The source material was peripheral blood, sampled in the third trimester of pregnancy. This rearrangement joins TRBV6-5 to TRBJ1-1; 8 positions agree with TRBD1. Here the CDR3 DNA reads TGTGCCAGCAGTTACGCAGGGGGCGTGGGCACTGAAGCTTTCTTT. Amino acid sequence: CASSYAGGVGTEAFF.